This TCR beta chain was sequenced during a study of T cell repertoires in cytomegalovirus infection. Regarding this clonotype: The target antigen is unknown. An end of the junction does not agree with germline; a read error may underlie this.

TCRdb re-called the reads through MiXCR, storing one row per CDR3 protein. The sample has 310,000 or so distinct CDR3 sequences, around 25% seen once. Specimen: cultured PBMCs, collected from culture after CMV antigen stimulation. The clonotype comes from a human donor in good health (CMV status not recorded). Some clones in this sample may be carry-over from other donors' samples.

This CDR3 is CAGSYPTLYPGLASTYEQYF. DNA for the CDR3: TGTGCCGGCAGTTACCCCACTCTTTATCCGGGACTAGCGAGTACTTACGAGCAGTACTTC. The rearrangement uses TRBV6-2 or TRBV6-3 and TRBJ2-7; 10 bases are a match to TRBD2. Germline assignment: CDR1 MNHEY and CDR2 SVGEGT. This CDR3 is built from 20 residues.